This T cell receptor (beta chain) appears in the sequencing data of a study of molecular identifiers for immune sequencing clone quantification. Study background: The replicate experiment used RNA from roughly 18,000 or 92,000 naive CD8 cells. This RNA was split into five aliquots, and four of them were sequenced. Findings and caveats of the study: Jurkat TCR RNA that was spiked in from one cell was reportedly detectable among one million naive cells.

Germline CDR1 is SGDLS and CDR2 is YYNGEE. Trimming shortened V by 0 bases and J by 2 bases, and 10 bases separated the two germline ends. The CDR3 is made up of 15 amino acids. For bulk TCR libraries, previously described methods and listed TCR primers were used. TCRdb used MiXCR to reprocess the PCR reads, holding one entry per CDR3 protein. The sample holds fewer than 350,000 distinct CDR3 sequences, roughly a fifth seen once. This clonotype was counted at least ten times. What it recognizes is unknown. The chain uses TRBV9 and TRBJ2-3; D is unclear. The sequenced material came from naive CD8+ T cells from blood, with Jurkat cell RNA spiked in. The sample's subset: FACS-sorted CD8+CD4-CCR7+CD45RA+ naive T cells. This TCR was recovered from a human donor in good health. Some libraries in this study had Jurkat cell RNA spiked in. The DNA of the CDR3 is TGTGCCAGCAGCGTAGAACAAATATCCACAGATACGCAGTATTTT. It translates to CASSVEQISTDTQYF.